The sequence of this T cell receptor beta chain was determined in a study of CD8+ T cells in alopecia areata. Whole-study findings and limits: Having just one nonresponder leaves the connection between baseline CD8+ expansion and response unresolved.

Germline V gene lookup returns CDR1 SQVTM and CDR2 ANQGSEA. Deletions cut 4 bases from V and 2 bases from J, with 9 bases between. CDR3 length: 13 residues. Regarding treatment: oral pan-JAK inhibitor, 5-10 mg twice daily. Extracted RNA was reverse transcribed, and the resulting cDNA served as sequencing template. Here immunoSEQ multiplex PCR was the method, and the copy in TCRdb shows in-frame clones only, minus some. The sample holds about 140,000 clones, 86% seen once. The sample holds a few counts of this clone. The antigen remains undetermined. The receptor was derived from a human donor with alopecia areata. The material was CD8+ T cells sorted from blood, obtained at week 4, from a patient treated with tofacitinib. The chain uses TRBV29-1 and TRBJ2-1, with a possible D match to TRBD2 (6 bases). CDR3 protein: CSVVWTTYNEQFF. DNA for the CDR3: TGCAGCGTTGTATGGACTACCTACAATGAGCAGTTCTTC.